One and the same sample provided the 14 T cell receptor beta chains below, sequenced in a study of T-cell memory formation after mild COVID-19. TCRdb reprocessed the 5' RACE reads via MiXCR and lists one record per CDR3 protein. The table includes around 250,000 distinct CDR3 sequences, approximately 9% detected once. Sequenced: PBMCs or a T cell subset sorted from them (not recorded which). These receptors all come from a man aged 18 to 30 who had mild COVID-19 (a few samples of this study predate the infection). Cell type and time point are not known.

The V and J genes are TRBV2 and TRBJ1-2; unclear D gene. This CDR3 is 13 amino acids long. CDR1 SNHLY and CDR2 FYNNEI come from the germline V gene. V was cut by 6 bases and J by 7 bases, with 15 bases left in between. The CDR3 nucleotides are TGTGCCAGCAGGTGGACGTGGTTGGGTGGCTACACCTTC. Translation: CASRWTWLGGYTF.

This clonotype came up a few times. CDR3 in DNA: TGTGCCAGCAGCTTAGTTTGGGGTTTGGGCTACACCTTC. Its translation: CASSLVWGLGYTF. V gene TRBV7-2 combines with J gene TRBJ1-2; D is undetermined. The germline gives CDR1 SGHTA, CDR2 FQGNSA. V shed 1 base and J shed 8 bases, with 11 bases lying between them. CDR3 size: 13 residues. Full variable domain (remainder filled in from reference TRBV7-2 and TRBJ1-2): GAGVSQSPSNKVTEKGKDVELRCDPISGHTALYWYRQSLGQGLEFLIYFQGNSAPDKSGLPSDRFSAERTGGSVSTLTIQRTQQEDSAVYLCASSLVWGLGYTFGSGTRLTVV.

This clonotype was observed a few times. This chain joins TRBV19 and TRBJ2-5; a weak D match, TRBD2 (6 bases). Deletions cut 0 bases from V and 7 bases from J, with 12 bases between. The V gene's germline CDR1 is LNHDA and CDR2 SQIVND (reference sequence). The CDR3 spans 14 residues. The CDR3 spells CASSIEGRPGTQYF. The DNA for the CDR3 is TGTGCCAGTAGTATAGAGGGGAGGCCGGGGACCCAGTACTTC.

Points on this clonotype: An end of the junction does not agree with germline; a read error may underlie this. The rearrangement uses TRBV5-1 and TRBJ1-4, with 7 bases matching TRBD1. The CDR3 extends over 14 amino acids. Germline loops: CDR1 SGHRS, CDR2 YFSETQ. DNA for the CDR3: TGCGCCAGCAGCTTGGAGGGACAGCTAGAAAAACTGATTTTT. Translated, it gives CASSLEGQLEKLIF.

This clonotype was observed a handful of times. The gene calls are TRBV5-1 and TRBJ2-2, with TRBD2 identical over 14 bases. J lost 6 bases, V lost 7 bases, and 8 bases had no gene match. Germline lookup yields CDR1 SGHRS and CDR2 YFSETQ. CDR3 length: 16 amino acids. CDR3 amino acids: CASGGLAGASAGELFF. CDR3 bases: TGCGCCAGCGGGGGACTAGCGGGGGCCTCTGCCGGGGAGCTGTTTTTT.

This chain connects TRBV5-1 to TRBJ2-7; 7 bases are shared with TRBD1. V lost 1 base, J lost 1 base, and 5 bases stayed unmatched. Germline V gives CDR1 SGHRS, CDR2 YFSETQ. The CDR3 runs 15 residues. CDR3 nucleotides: TGCGCCAGCAGCTTGACAGGGGTTGTATCCTACGAGCAGTACTTC. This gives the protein CASSLTGVVSYEQYF.

The DNA for the CDR3 is TGTGCCAGCAGGGGTAATCAGCCCCAGCATTTT. This sequence encodes CASRGNQPQHF. V gene TRBV28 combines with J gene TRBJ1-5; D gene uncertain. V was trimmed by 6 bases and J by 4 bases, leaving 4 bases between them. Germline CDR1 is MDHEN and CDR2 is SYDVKM. CDR3 length: 11 residues.

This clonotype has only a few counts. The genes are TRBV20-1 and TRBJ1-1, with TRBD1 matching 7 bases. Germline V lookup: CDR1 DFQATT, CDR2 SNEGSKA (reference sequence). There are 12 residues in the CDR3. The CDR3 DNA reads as TGCAGCACTAACAGGGGGAACACTGAAGCTTTCTTT. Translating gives CSTNRGNTEAFF.

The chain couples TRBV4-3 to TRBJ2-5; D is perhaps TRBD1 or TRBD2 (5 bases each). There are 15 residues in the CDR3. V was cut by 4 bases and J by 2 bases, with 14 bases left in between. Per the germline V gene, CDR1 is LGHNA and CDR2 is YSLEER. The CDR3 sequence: CASSPQPEGQETQYF. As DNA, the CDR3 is TGCGCCAGCAGCCCCCAGCCAGAGGGGCAAGAGACCCAGTACTTC.

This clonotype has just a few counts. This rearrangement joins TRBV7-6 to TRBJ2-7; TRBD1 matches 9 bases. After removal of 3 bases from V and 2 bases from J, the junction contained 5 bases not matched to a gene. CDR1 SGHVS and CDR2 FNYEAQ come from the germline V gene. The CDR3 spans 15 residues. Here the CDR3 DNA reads TGTGCCAGCAGCTTCGGGACAGGGCTAACCTACGAGCAGTACTTC. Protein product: CASSFGTGLTYEQYF. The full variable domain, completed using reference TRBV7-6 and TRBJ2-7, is GAGVSQSPRYKVTKRGQDVALRCDPISGHVSLYWYRQALGQGPEFLTYFNYEAQQDKSGLPNDRFSAERPEGSISTLTIQRTEQRDSAMYRCASSFGTGLTYEQYFGPGTRLTVT.

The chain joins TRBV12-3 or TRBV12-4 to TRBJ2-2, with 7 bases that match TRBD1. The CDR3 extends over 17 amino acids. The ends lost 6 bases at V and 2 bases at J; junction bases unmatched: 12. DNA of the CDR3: TGTGCCAGCAGCCCGTGGTACGGGACAGATAACACCGGGGAGCTGTTTTTT. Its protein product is CASSPWYGTDNTGELFF.

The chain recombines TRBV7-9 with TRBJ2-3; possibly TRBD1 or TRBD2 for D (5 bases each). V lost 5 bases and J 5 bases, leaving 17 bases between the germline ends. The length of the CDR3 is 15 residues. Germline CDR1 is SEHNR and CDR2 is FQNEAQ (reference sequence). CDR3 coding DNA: TGTGCCAGCAGCCTCCCCGGGACCCCCAAAGATACGCAGTATTTT. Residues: CASSLPGTPKDTQYF.

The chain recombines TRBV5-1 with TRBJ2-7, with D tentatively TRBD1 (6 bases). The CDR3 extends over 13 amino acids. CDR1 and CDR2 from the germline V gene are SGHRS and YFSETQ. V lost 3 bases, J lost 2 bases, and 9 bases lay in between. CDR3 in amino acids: CASSSDSAYEQYF. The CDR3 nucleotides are TGCGCCAGCAGCTCGGACAGCGCCTACGAGCAGTACTTC. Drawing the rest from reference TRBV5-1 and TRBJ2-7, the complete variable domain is KAGVTQTPRYLIKTRGQQVTLSCSPISGHRSVSWYQQTPGQGLQFLFEYFSETQRNKGNFPGRFSGRQFSNSRSEMNVSTLELGDSALYLCASSSDSAYEQYFGPGTRLTVT.

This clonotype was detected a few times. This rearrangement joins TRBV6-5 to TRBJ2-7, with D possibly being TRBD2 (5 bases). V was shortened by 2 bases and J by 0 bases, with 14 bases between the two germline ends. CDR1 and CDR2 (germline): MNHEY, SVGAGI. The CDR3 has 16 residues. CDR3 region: CASSYRLASSSYEQYF. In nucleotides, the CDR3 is TGTGCCAGCAGTTACCGGCTAGCTTCTAGCTCCTACGAGCAGTACTTC.